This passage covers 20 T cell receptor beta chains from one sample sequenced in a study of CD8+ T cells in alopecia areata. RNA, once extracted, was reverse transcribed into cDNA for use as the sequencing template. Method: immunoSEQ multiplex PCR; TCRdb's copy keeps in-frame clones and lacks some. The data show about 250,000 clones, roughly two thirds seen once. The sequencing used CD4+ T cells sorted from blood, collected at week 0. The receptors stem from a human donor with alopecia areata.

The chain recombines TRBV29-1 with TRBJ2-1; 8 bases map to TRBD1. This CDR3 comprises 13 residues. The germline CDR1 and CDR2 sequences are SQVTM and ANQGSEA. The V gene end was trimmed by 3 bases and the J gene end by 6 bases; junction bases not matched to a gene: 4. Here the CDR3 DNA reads TGCAGCGTTGAGGACAGGGCAGGCAATGAGCAGTTCTTC. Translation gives CSVEDRAGNEQFF.

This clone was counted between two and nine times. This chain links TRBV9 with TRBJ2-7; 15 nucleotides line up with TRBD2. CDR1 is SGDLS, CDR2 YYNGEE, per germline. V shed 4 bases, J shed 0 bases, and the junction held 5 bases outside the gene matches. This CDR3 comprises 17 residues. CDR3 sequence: CASSRGLAGGTSYEQYF. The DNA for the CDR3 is TGTGCCAGCAGCCGCGGACTAGCGGGGGGGACCTCCTACGAGCAGTACTTC.

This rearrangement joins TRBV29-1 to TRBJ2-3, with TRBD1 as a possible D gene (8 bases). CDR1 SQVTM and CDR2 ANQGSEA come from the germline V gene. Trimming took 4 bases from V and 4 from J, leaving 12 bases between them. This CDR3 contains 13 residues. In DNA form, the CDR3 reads TGCAGCGTTGCACAGGGGGGGGCAGATACGCAGTATTTT. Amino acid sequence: CSVAQGGADTQYF.

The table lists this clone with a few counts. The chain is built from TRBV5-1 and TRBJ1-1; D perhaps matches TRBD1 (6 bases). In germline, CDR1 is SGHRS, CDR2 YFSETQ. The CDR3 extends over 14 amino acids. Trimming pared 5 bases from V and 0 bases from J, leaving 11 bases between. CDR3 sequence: CASRPGQLNTEAFF. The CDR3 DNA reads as TGCGCCAGCAGGCCCGGACAGCTGAACACTGAAGCTTTCTTT.

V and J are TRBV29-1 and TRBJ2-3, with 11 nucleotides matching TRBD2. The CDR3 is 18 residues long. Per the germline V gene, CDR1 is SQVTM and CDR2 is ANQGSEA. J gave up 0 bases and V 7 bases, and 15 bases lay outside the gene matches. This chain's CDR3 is CSAPSLAGGLTSTDTQYF. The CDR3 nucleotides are TGCAGCGCCCCTAGCCTAGCGGGGGGTCTCACCAGCACAGATACGCAGTATTTT.

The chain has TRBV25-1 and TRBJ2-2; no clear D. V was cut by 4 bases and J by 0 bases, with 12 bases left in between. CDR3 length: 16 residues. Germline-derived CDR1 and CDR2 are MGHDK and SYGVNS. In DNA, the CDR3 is TGTGCCAGCAGTGTCCAGGTTAACGCGAACACCGGGGAGCTGTTTTTT. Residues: CASSVQVNANTGELFF.

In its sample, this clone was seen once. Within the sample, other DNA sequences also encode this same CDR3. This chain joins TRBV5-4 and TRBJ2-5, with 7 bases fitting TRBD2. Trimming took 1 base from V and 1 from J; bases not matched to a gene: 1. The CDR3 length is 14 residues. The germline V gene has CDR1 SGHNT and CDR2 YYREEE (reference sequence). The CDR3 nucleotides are TGTGCCAGCAGCTTGAAGCGGGGCCAAGAGACCCAGTACTTC. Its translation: CASSLKRGQETQYF.

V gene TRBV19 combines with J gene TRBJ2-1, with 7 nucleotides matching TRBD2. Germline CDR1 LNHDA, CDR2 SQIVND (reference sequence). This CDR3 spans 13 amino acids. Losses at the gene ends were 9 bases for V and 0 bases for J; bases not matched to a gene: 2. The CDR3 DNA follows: TGTGCCAGCCGGGACTACTCCTACAATGAGCAGTTCTTC. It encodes CASRDYSYNEQFF.

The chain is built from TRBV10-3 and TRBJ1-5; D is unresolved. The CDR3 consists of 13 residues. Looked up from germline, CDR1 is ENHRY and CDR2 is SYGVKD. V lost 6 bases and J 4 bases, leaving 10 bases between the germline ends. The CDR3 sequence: CAIRARSNQPQHF. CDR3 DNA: TGTGCCATCAGGGCCAGGTCTAATCAGCCCCAGCATTTT.

Here the CDR3 DNA reads TGCGCCAGCAGCACCCAAGGGGCAGGGAGCACAGATACGCAGTATTTT. Its protein is CASSTQGAGSTDTQYF. The genes are TRBV5-1 and TRBJ2-3, with D possibly being TRBD1 (5 bases). The CDR3 has 16 amino acids. CDR1 is SGHRS, CDR2 YFSETQ, per germline. V was clipped by 4 bases and J by 0 bases, with 15 bases between them.

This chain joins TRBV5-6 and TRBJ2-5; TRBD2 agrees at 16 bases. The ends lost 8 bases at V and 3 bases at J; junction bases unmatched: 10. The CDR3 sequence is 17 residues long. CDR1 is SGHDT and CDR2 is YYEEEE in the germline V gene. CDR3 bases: TGTGCCAGTAGCCTGGGACTAGCGGGGGGGCCCGAAGAGACCCAGTACTTC. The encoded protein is CASSLGLAGGPEETQYF.

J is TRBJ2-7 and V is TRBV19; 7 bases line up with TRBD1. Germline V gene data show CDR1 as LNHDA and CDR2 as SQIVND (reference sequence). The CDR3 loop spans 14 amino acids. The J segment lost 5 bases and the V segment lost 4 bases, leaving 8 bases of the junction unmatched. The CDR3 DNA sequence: TGTGCCAGTAGTAACCCGGGACAGACCAACGAGCAGTACTTC. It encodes CASSNPGQTNEQYF. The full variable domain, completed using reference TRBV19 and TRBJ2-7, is DGGITQSPKYLFRKEGQNVTLSCEQNLNHDAMYWYRQDPGQGLRLIYYSQIVNDFQKGDIAEGYSVSREKKESFPLTVTSAQKNPTAFYLCASSNPGQTNEQYFGPGTRLTVT.

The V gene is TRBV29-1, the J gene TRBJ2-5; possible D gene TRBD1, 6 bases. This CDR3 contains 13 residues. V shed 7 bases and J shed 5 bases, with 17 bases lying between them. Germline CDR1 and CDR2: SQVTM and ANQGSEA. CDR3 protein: CSAGGDRSETQYF. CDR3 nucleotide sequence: TGCAGCGCTGGGGGAGACAGGTCGGAGACCCAGTACTTC.

CDR3 loop: CASSQEVKPQHF. Here the CDR3 DNA reads TGTGCCAGCAGCCAAGAGGTTAAGCCCCAGCATTTT. V and J are TRBV14 and TRBJ1-5; D not resolved. CDR1 and CDR2 (germline): SGHDN, FVKESK. This CDR3 comprises 12 residues. Trimming left V 0 bases short and J 8 bases short, with 5 bases between. Filled out from reference TRBV14 and TRBJ1-5, the complete variable domain reads EAGVTQFPSHSVIEKGQTVTLRCDPISGHDNLYWYRRVMGKEIKFLLHFVKESKQDESGMPNNRFLAERTGGTYSTLKVQPAELEDSGVYFCASSQEVKPQHFGDGTRLSIL.

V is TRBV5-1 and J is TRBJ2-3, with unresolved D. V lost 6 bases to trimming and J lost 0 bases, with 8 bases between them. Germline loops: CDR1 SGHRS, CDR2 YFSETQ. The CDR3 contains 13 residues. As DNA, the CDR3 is TGCGCCAGCACCTATTCTAGCACAGATACGCAGTATTTT. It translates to CASTYSSTDTQYF.

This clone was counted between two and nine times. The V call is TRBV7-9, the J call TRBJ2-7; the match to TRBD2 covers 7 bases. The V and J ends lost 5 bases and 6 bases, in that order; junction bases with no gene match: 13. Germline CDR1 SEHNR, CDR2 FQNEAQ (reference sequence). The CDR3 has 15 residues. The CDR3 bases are TGTGCCAGCAGCGAAAGCGGGACCTTTATCGGCGAGCAGTACTTC. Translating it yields CASSESGTFIGEQYF.

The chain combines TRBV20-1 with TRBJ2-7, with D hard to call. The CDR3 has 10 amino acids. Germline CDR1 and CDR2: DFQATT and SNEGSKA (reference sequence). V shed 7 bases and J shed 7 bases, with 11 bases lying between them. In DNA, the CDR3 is TGCAGTGTAGGGCGCTCTGAGCAGTACTTC. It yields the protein CSVGRSEQYF.

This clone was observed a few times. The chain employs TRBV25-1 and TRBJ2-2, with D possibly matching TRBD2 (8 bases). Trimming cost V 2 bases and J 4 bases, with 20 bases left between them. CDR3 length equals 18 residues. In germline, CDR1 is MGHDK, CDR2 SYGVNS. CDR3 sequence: CASSEPPPGRGLTGELFF. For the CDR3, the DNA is TGTGCCAGCAGTGAACCCCCCCCCGGGAGGGGGCTCACCGGGGAGCTGTTTTTT.

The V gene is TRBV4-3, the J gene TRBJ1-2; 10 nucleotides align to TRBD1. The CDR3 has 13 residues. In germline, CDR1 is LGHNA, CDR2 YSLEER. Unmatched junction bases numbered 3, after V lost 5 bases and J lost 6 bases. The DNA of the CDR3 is TGCGCCAGCAGCTTTGGGACAGGGGATGGCTACACCTTC. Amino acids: CASSFGTGDGYTF.

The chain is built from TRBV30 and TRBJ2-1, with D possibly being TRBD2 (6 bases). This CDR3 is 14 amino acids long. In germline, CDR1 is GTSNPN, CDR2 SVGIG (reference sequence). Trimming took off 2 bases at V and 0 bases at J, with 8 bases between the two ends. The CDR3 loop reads CAWSRGSSYNEQFF. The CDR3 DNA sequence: TGTGCCTGGAGTCGGGGGAGCTCCTACAATGAGCAGTTCTTC.